This T cell receptor (beta chain) was observed in a study of blood T cell repertoires in COVID-19. Study information: The origin of the acute and convalescent COVID-19 samples was the United States, Italy and Spain.

This CDR3 is built from 15 residues. Trimming removed 10 bases from V and 4 bases from J; junction bases left unmatched: 12. Generated by immunoSEQ multiplex PCR, the TCRdb table keeps only in-frame clones and is missing some. The sample yields approximately 88,000 clones, under 95% seen once. V gene TRBV5-3 combines with J gene TRBJ2-3; the match to TRBD2 covers 10 bases. TRBV5-3 carries the ORF label, with uncertain function. The sample comprised peripheral blood. The TCR was taken from a woman aged 45-60 years in a cohort sampled during active COVID-19. The CDR3 DNA follows: TGTGCCCCTACCGGCCGTCTAGCGGGGGCAGATACGCAGTATTTT. Translating it yields CAPTGRLAGADTQYF.